This note documents a single T cell receptor beta chain sequence. This clonotype was counted ten times or more. The antigen it recognizes is unknown. Per-base qualities were not stored, and no clone one base away is much larger. Based on the germline V gene, the CDR1 and CDR2 sequences are LGHNA and YSLEER. The V and J ends are trimmed by 4 bases and 6 bases, leaving 10 bases between them. The CDR3, cysteine through phenylalanine, is 13 amino acids long. Only the CDR3 DNA stays, 39 bases, in frame from base 1. Hyperthyroidism patients were newly diagnosed, with disease duration under 2 months, and aged 18 to 65 years. The study excluded patients with uncontrolled infections, other autoimmune diseases, pregnancy or lactation. Diagnoses relied on clinical symptoms, serum thyroxine and TRAb, thyroid ultrasound and orbital computed tomography. Blood from progressor patients was collected at the time of first diagnosis with hyperthyroidism, before any ophthalmopathy symptoms had appeared. Ficoll-Paque density gradient centrifugation was used to isolate PBMCs from around 10 ml of fresh peripheral blood. Progressor patients were initially diagnosed with Graves' hyperthyroidism and developed ophthalmopathy during follow-up. Total RNA was extracted using Trizol reagent, and RNA quality was assessed on an Agilent 2100 Bioanalyzer.

This entry belongs to a study of T cells in Graves' hyperthyroidism and ophthalmopathy (dated by TCRdb to about 2019). Regarding the study in general: Peripheral blood was collected at initial diagnosis, before any treatment. To identify distinguishing TCR V-J signatures, a discovery cohort of about 95 patients was used, comprising roughly 45 with Graves' ophthalmopathy and some 57 with stable Graves' hyperthyroidism. Prospective prediction of ophthalmopathy was tested in an independent validation cohort consisting of roughly 20 hyperthyroidism patients and more than 15 patients who later progressed to ophthalmopathy. The 100 or so discovery patients were randomly split 7:3 into training and test sets. In addition, the study compared T-cell repertoires in thyroid tissue and in blood from roughly six Graves' hyperthyroidism patients. Following sampling, methimazole starting at 30 mg daily was given to hyperthyroidism patients, and high-dose intravenous methylprednisolone was given to ophthalmopathy patients. According to the paper, TCR Vbeta CDR3 sequencing was carried out on over 130 peripheral blood samples, which came from 40 to 45 ophthalmopathy, around 75 hyperthyroidism and approximately 17 progressor patients. Points the paper makes about the study in general: Ophthalmopathy was separated from stable hyperthyroidism by a 13 V-J signature model, with over 85% sensitivity and roughly 81% specificity obtained in cross-validation and 80%/75% obtained in testing. No statistical method was used to fix the sample size in advance, and group allocation was not hidden from the investigators. In validation, the model predicted progression to ophthalmopathy a median of 6.5 months before onset, with over 60% sensitivity and 72.22% specificity. Most expanded thyroid clonotypes (frequency above 0.001) were also found in blood, which suggests that blood repertoires may mirror thyroid immune responses.

Amplification of TCR beta CDR3 regions was carried out from RNA transcripts. The TCR CDR3 was subjected to a first round of RT-PCR using the HTBI primer set and the Qiagen OneStep RT-PCR kit. Libraries were constructed in a second round of multiplex PCR, after which size selection and purification were performed. Paired-end sequencing of the libraries was performed with 100 bp reads on an Illumina HiSeq2000. Processing in the source paper ran as follows. SOAPnuke was used to process the raw data, with reads discarded if the reads contained adapters or uncalled bases, had a mean Phred below 15, or lacked an exact constant-primer or identifier match. High-quality paired reads were merged using COPE v1.2.5, and each unique nucleotide sequence was defined as a clonotype. MiTCR v1.1 was used to align the clonotypes against IMGT TRBV, TRBD and TRBJ reference segments. The analysis included only V-J combinations with a frequency above 0.0001, which together covered 99% to 99.2% of the repertoires. The TCS score was defined as the ratio of F50 (clonal expansion) to E x V (chaos), calculated using BLOSUM62-based TCRdist between CDR3 peptides within each V-J. Welch's t-statistics and random forest reduced around 550 V-J features to roughly 13, which were used in a naive Bayes classifier (R e1071). TCRdb redid the processing of the public reads, applying fastp at Q25 and MiXCR, and retained in-frame beta chains. Rows are unified per CDR3 protein, each entry keeping the most common DNA and genes. What appears here as the V and J calls and clone size reflects TCRdb's work, not the paper's. The sample records 250,000 to 300,000 distinct CDR3 sequences, 13% of which are singletons. 6.5% to 10% of the sample goes to the ten largest clones.

The chain was built from TRBV4-3 and TRBJ1-5, with the D gene call left open. The source is a woman in her thirties with Graves' hyperthyroidism that later progressed to Graves' ophthalmopathy. The sequenced sample consisted of blood. CDR3 loop: CASSRGPGQPQHF. Here is the DNA: TGCGCCAGCAGCCGAGGCCCGGGTCAGCCCCAGCATTTT.